A single sample is the source of the 25 T cell receptor beta chains below, sequenced in a study of CD8 T cells in Susac syndrome. Random hexamers were used to reverse transcribe about 0.45 to 1 ug of RNA. MiXCR, run by TCRdb on the immunoSEQ multiplex PCR reads, gives a single entry per CDR3 protein. The top ten hold about 0.12% of the sample, which has approximately 100,000 distinct CDR3 sequences, around 92% seen once. Sequencing was carried out using CD8+ T cells from PBMCs. Receptor source: a human donor in good health.

Only one count was recorded for this clonotype. The V gene is TRBV9, the J gene TRBJ2-1, with a possible D match to TRBD2 (6 bases). Germline V gene sequence: CDR1 SGDLS, CDR2 YYNGEE. The ends were cut back, 7 bases at V and 5 bases at J, with 16 bases in the middle. CDR3 length: 14 amino acids. This chain's CDR3 is CASGPGLSDNEQFF. Written as DNA, the CDR3 is TGTGCCAGCGGCCCGGGACTGAGCGACAATGAGCAGTTCTTC. Full variable domain (rest looked up from reference TRBV9 and TRBJ2-1): DSGVTQTPKHLITATGQRVTLRCSPRSGDLSVYWYQQSLDQGLQFLIQYYNGEERAKGNILERFSAQQFPDLHSELNLSSLELGDSALYFCASGPGLSDNEQFFGPGTRLTVL.

This chain uses TRBV29-1 with TRBJ2-1; TRBD2 is a possible D gene (5 bases). V lost 1 base and J 9 bases, leaving 13 bases between the germline ends. This CDR3 has 13 amino acids. Germline CDR1 SQVTM, CDR2 ANQGSEA. The CDR3, as DNA: TGCAGCGTTGAAGCCGACTATCCTCCTGAGCAGTTCTTC. Translated, it gives CSVEADYPPEQFF.

V usage is TRBV6-2 or TRBV6-3 and J usage is TRBJ2-7, with D possibly TRBD2 on 5 matching bases. The CDR3 consists of 13 residues. Trimming shortened V by 2 bases and J by 2 bases, and 7 bases separated the two germline ends. The germline V gene has CDR1 MNHEY and CDR2 SVGEGT. For the CDR3, the DNA is TGTGCCAGCAGTTACCAGCGGCCCTACGAGCAGTACTTC. Translated, it gives CASSYQRPYEQYF.

The chain joins TRBV7-9 to TRBJ2-7; D gene unclear. From germline, CDR1 is SEHNR and CDR2 FQNEAQ (reference sequence). The CDR3 length is 14 residues. V lost 5 bases and J 2 bases, leaving 13 bases between the germline ends. The CDR3 DNA reads as TGTGCCAGCAGCCCAAGTGGACGGGCCTACGAGCAGTACTTC. It yields the protein CASSPSGRAYEQYF.

The chain carries TRBV20-1 and TRBJ2-1; the match to TRBD2 covers 7 bases. Germline lookup yields CDR1 DFQATT and CDR2 SNEGSKA (reference sequence). The CDR3 length is 15 residues. The junction had 8 bases not matched to a gene; V was cut back by 6 bases and J by 0 bases. The CDR3 nucleotides read TGCAGTGCCCATTCTAGCGGAAACTCCTACAATGAGCAGTTCTTC. Protein: CSAHSSGNSYNEQFF.

The rearrangement joins TRBV3-1 to TRBJ1-4; D may be TRBD1 (5 bases). Germline assignment: CDR1 LGHDT and CDR2 YNNKEL (reference sequence). Trimming stripped 0 bases from V and 3 bases from J, with 8 bases between. The length of the CDR3 is 15 residues. CDR3 amino acids: CASSQDPGPNEKLFF. CDR3 sequence (DNA): TGTGCCAGCAGCCAAGATCCGGGACCTAATGAAAAACTGTTTTTT.

The CDR3 DNA reads TGCAGTGCTCCTGGACAGGGAAGCTCACCCCTCCACTTT. Translating it yields CSAPGQGSSPLHF. V gene TRBV20-1 combines with J gene TRBJ1-6; 8 bases map to TRBD1. The V and J ends lost 5 bases and 10 bases, in that order; junction bases with no gene match: 7. The CDR3 spans 13 residues. Germline V gene data show CDR1 as DFQATT and CDR2 as SNEGSKA (reference sequence).

The rearrangement uses TRBV29-1 and TRBJ2-1; the match to TRBD2 covers 8 bases. Unmatched junction bases numbered 11, after V lost 6 bases and J lost 7 bases. Germline assignment: CDR1 SQVTM and CDR2 ANQGSEA. CDR3 size: 14 residues. CDR3 sequence reads: CSVLVSGAKNEQFF. As DNA, the CDR3 is TGCAGCGTGCTAGTTAGCGGGGCCAAGAATGAGCAGTTCTTC.

The V gene is TRBV4-3, the J gene TRBJ2-3; no firm D call. CDR1 and CDR2 (germline): LGHNA, YSLEER. Trimming pared 1 base from V and 0 bases from J, leaving 5 bases between. The CDR3 loop spans 14 amino acids. Written as DNA, the CDR3 is TGCGCCAGCAGCCAAGTGAAGAGCACAGATACGCAGTATTTT. The encoded protein is CASSQVKSTDTQYF.

J is TRBJ2-1 and V is TRBV6-2 or TRBV6-3; 9 positions agree with TRBD2. V shed 2 bases and J 7 bases; nucleotides not matched to a gene: 9. The CDR3 totals 16 residues. Germline V gene lookup returns CDR1 MNHEY and CDR2 SVGEGT. The DNA of the CDR3 is TGTGCCAGCAGTTACCCCCGCGGGAGGGGGGGGAATGAGCAGTTCTTC. It translates to CASSYPRGRGGNEQFF.

The J gene is TRBJ1-1, the V gene TRBV5-1, with a tentative D call TRBD1 (6 bases). The germline gives CDR1 SGHRS, CDR2 YFSETQ. This CDR3 has 13 amino acids. Trimming cost V 4 bases and J 11 bases, with 18 bases left between them. CDR3 sequence (DNA): TGCGCCAGCAGCGAAGGACAGCTCGACGAGGCTTTCTTT. Amino acid sequence: CASSEGQLDEAFF.

The chain is built from TRBV11-2 and TRBJ1-2; D is uncertain. From germline, CDR1 is SGHAT and CDR2 FQNNGV. With 0 bases removed from V and 8 bases from J, the gap between germline ends came to 13 bases. This CDR3 comprises 14 residues. CDR3 in amino acids: CASSLEPHGGGYTF. DNA of the CDR3: TGTGCCAGCAGCTTAGAGCCACACGGTGGGGGCTACACCTTC.

This clonotype has only a few counts. This sequence joins TRBV6-6 and TRBJ2-4, with 7 bases matching TRBD2. CDR3 length equals 15 residues. The germline V gene encodes CDR1 MNHNY and CDR2 SVGAGI (reference sequence). The V gene end was trimmed by 7 bases and the J gene end by 5 bases; junction bases not matched to a gene: 11. CDR3: CASMWREGLENIQYF. DNA for the CDR3: TGTGCCAGCATGTGGAGGGAGGGCCTGGAAAACATTCAGTACTTC.

The chain links TRBV29-1 to TRBJ2-4; no firm D call. Germline V lookup: CDR1 SQVTM, CDR2 ANQGSEA. CDR3 length: 14 residues. Trimming pared 6 bases from V and 8 bases from J, leaving 20 bases between. The CDR3 DNA follows: TGCAGCGTCGACGTGACGGGTTCAGATCACATTCAGTACTTC. It encodes CSVDVTGSDHIQYF.

A single count supports this clonotype. This sequence joins TRBV7-6 and TRBJ2-7; D uncertain. Germline V gives CDR1 SGHVS, CDR2 FNYEAQ. Trimming pared 1 base from V and 6 bases from J, leaving 13 bases between. The CDR3 spans 14 residues. CDR3 in amino acids: CASSLESGPVEQYF. The CDR3 nucleotides are TGTGCCAGCAGCTTAGAGTCGGGCCCCGTCGAGCAGTACTTC.

The rearrangement uses TRBV20-1 and TRBJ1-1; D not certain. CDR1 is DFQATT, CDR2 SNEGSKA, per germline (reference sequence). The V and J ends lost 0 bases and 2 bases respectively, with 13 bases between them. CDR3 length equals 15 residues. CDR3 in DNA: TGCAGTGCTAGAGACGGGTCCGCGCCAAACACTGAAGCTTTCTTT. Translated, it gives CSARDGSAPNTEAFF.

The chain employs TRBV7-2 and TRBJ2-1, with D perhaps assigned TRBD1 or TRBD2 (5 bases each). The V gene's germline CDR1 is SGHTA and CDR2 FQGNSA. This CDR3 comprises 15 residues. Trimming took off 5 bases at V and 0 bases at J, with 11 bases between the two ends. This chain's CDR3 is CASSPPGPSYNEQFF. In DNA form, the CDR3 reads TGTGCCAGCAGCCCTCCGGGACCCTCCTACAATGAGCAGTTCTTC. The whole variable domain, filled in from reference TRBV7-2 and TRBJ2-1, reads GAGVSQSPSNKVTEKGKDVELRCDPISGHTALYWYRQSLGQGLEFLIYFQGNSAPDKSGLPSDRFSAERTGGSVSTLTIQRTQQEDSAVYLCASSPPGPSYNEQFFGPGTRLTVL.

The chain joins TRBV25-1 to TRBJ2-3; TRBD1 or TRBD2 may be the D gene (5 bases each). Germline lookup yields CDR1 MGHDK and CDR2 SYGVNS. V was pared by 7 bases and J by 5 bases, with 13 bases between. The CDR3 consists of 13 residues. As DNA, the CDR3 is TGTGCCAGCACCGAAAGAGGGGAAGATACGCAGTATTTT. This sequence encodes CASTERGEDTQYF.

The chain links TRBV30 to TRBJ1-1; no clear D. The germline gives CDR1 GTSNPN, CDR2 SVGIG (reference sequence). Trimming took off 1 base at V and 3 bases at J, with 12 bases between the two ends. The CDR3 covers 14 residues. This CDR3 reads CAWSAHYFDTEAFF. The CDR3, as DNA: TGTGCCTGGAGTGCCCATTACTTTGACACTGAAGCTTTCTTT.

This rearrangement joins TRBV20-1 to TRBJ2-5; D not certain. V was cut by 3 bases and J by 1 base, with 6 bases left in between. The CDR3 has 12 amino acids. Germline values: CDR1 DFQATT, CDR2 SNEGSKA (reference sequence). The CDR3 reads CSASLVQETQYF. CDR3 in DNA: TGCAGTGCTAGTCTGGTCCAAGAGACCCAGTACTTC.

The rearrangement uses TRBV29-1 and TRBJ1-1; D is perhaps TRBD1 (5 bases). This CDR3 comprises 13 residues. Germline lookup yields CDR1 SQVTM and CDR2 ANQGSEA. Trimming shortened V by 2 bases and J by 4 bases, and 11 bases separated the two germline ends. CDR3 coding DNA: TGCAGCGTTGAATACAGGTTAGCCACTGAAGCTTTCTTT. Translating it yields CSVEYRLATEAFF.

V gene TRBV7-9 combines with J gene TRBJ2-5; D perhaps matches TRBD1 (5 bases). Per germline, CDR1 SEHNR and CDR2 FQNEAQ (reference sequence). This CDR3 comprises 14 residues. V lost 5 bases and J lost 1, with 11 bases in between. The CDR3 nucleotides read TGTGCCAGCAGCCCTGAGACAGTCCAAGAGACCCAGTACTTC. Translated, it gives CASSPETVQETQYF.

The chain employs TRBV7-2 and TRBJ1-1; no clear D gene. CDR1 and CDR2 (germline): SGHTA, FQGNSA. The CDR3 is 14 amino acids. The V end was cut by 4 bases, the J end by 1 base, with 10 bases between. The CDR3 is CASSYRVGNTEAFF. CDR3 DNA sequence: TGTGCCAGCAGCTATAGGGTGGGGAACACTGAAGCTTTCTTT. Based on the CDR3 plus reference TRBV7-2 and TRBJ1-1, the full variable domain is GAGVSQSPSNKVTEKGKDVELRCDPISGHTALYWYRQSLGQGLEFLIYFQGNSAPDKSGLPSDRFSAERTGGSVSTLTIQRTQQEDSAVYLCASSYRVGNTEAFFGQGTRLTVV.

This chain joins TRBV28 and TRBJ1-4; 7 positions match TRBD1. The CDR3 sequence is 15 residues long. V shed 2 bases and J 3 bases; nucleotides not matched to a gene: 3. Germline lookup yields CDR1 MDHEN and CDR2 SYDVKM. The CDR3 spells CASSLQGDPNEKLFF. As DNA, the CDR3 is TGTGCCAGCAGTTTACAGGGGGATCCTAATGAAAAACTGTTTTTT. Full variable domain (rest looked up from reference TRBV28 and TRBJ1-4): DVKVTQSSRYLVKRTGEKVFLECVQDMDHENMFWYRQDPGLGLRLIYFSYDVKMKEKGDIPEGYSVSREKKERFSLILESASTNQTSMYLCASSLQGDPNEKLFFGSGTQLSVL.

The V gene is TRBV5-5, the J gene TRBJ2-5; TRBD1 is a possible D gene (6 bases). CDR1 and CDR2 from the germline V gene are SGHKS and YYEKEE (reference sequence). V lost 4 bases and J 4 bases, leaving 17 bases between the germline ends. The CDR3 runs 15 residues. In DNA form, the CDR3 reads TGTGCCAGCAGCCCCCGGGTGGGGGCCCGAGAGACCCAGTACTTC. It encodes CASSPRVGARETQYF.